The 32 T cell receptor beta chains presented below share a single source sample, sequenced in a study of blood T cell repertoires in COVID-19. The data were produced by immunoSEQ multiplex PCR, yet TCRdb's version contains in-frame clones alone and is incomplete. The sample holds about 180,000 clones, around 80% seen once. The specimen was peripheral blood. These receptors all come from a man between 65 and 79 years old with active or convalescent COVID-19.

This clone was picked up a small number of times. The rearrangement uses TRBV3-1 (or the pseudogene TRBV3-2) and TRBJ2-2; 10 bases line up with TRBD2. The germline gives CDR1 LGHDT, CDR2 YNNKEL (reference sequence). V shed 1 base, J shed 8 bases, and the junction held 10 bases outside the gene matches. The CDR3 has 17 residues. The CDR3 nucleotides read TGTGCCAGCAGCCAAGCGAGCGGGAGGGCCAACTGGGGGGAGCTGTTTTTT. Translation gives CASSQASGRANWGELFF.

The genes are TRBV3-1 (or the pseudogene TRBV3-2) and TRBJ1-3; D gene ambiguous. The V end was cut by 4 bases, the J end by 3 bases, with 13 bases between. Germline assignment: CDR1 LGHDT and CDR2 YNNKEL (reference sequence). This CDR3 region has 15 residues. The CDR3: CASSRMDLNGNTIYF. CDR3 coding DNA: TGTGCCAGCAGCCGTATGGACTTGAATGGAAACACCATATATTTT.

This chain links TRBV3-1 (or the pseudogene TRBV3-2) with TRBJ1-4, with 7 bases identical to TRBD1. CDR1 LGHDT and CDR2 YNNKEL come from the germline V gene (reference sequence). This CDR3 is built from 14 residues. V shed 5 bases, J shed 8 bases, and the junction held 8 bases outside the gene matches. The CDR3 DNA follows: TGTGCCAGCAGCACCAGGAGAGGGGGCGAAAAACTGTTTTTT. It codes for CASSTRRGGEKLFF.

This chain joins TRBV10-2 and TRBJ2-7; TRBD1 agrees at 10 bases. V dropped 2 bases and J dropped 2; count of bases not matched to a gene: 0. The germline gives CDR1 WSHSY, CDR2 SAAADI. The CDR3 is 14 residues long. CDR3: CASSEGQGAYEQYF. As DNA, the CDR3 is TGCGCCAGCAGTGAGGGACAGGGGGCCTACGAGCAGTACTTC.

The V gene is TRBV5-1, the J gene TRBJ2-3, with 13 bases that match TRBD2. The germline V gene encodes CDR1 SGHRS and CDR2 YFSETQ. The V segment lost 4 bases and the J segment 4 bases; nucleotides outside the gene matches: 9. CDR3 size: 17 residues. In DNA, the CDR3 is TGCGCCAGCAGCCCCCGCACTAGCGGGAGGGTGCCAGATACGCAGTATTTT. Translated, it gives CASSPRTSGRVPDTQYF.

The chain joins TRBV5-1 to TRBJ2-3, with 7 bases that match TRBD2. V lost 4 bases to trimming and J lost 4 bases; unmatched junction nucleotides: 12. CDR3 size: 16 residues. Germline values: CDR1 SGHRS, CDR2 YFSETQ. CDR3 region: CASSASPGLAADTQYF. CDR3 DNA: TGCGCCAGCAGCGCGAGTCCGGGCCTAGCGGCAGATACGCAGTATTTT.

The chain has TRBV2 and TRBJ1-1; D may be TRBD1 (6 bases). CDR1 and CDR2 from the germline V gene are SNHLY and FYNNEI. The CDR3 loop spans 14 amino acids. Trimming removed 3 bases at V and 0 bases at J, with 8 bases between. CDR3 nucleotides: TGTGCCAGCAGTGATCAGGGGATGAACACTGAAGCTTTCTTT. Encoded protein: CASSDQGMNTEAFF.

The J gene is TRBJ2-7, the V gene TRBV5-1, with D perhaps TRBD1 (6 bases). Germline V lookup: CDR1 SGHRS, CDR2 YFSETQ. V lost 0 bases to trimming and J lost 0 bases, with 10 bases between them. The CDR3 contains 15 residues. CDR3 in DNA: TGCGCCAGCAGCTTGGCCTCAGGGGTCTCCTACGAGCAGTACTTC. Its translation: CASSLASGVSYEQYF.

CDR3: CASSLRGTLLAKNIQYF. CDR3 sequence (DNA): TGCGCCAGCAGCTTGAGGGGTACCCTACTAGCCAAAAACATTCAGTACTTC. The rearrangement joins TRBV5-1 to TRBJ2-4; possible D gene TRBD1, 5 bases. V gave up 1 base and J gave up 0 bases, with 14 bases separating them. In germline, CDR1 is SGHRS, CDR2 YFSETQ. This CDR3 is built from 17 residues. Filled out from reference TRBV5-1 and TRBJ2-4, the complete variable domain reads KAGVTQTPRYLIKTRGQQVTLSCSPISGHRSVSWYQQTPGQGLQFLFEYFSETQRNKGNFPGRFSGRQFSNSRSEMNVSTLELGDSALYLCASSLRGTLLAKNIQYFGAGTRLSVL.

The chain uses TRBV2 and TRBJ1-5; 11 nucleotides match TRBD1. The CDR3 runs 14 residues. The V gene end was trimmed by 7 bases and the J gene end by 6 bases; junction bases not matched to a gene: 5. Germline loops: CDR1 SNHLY, CDR2 FYNNEI. The CDR3 sequence is CASTDRGRSQPQHF. In DNA, the CDR3 is TGTGCCAGCACGGACAGGGGGCGGTCTCAGCCCCAGCATTTT.

The table lists this clone with a few counts. This chain links TRBV7-2 with TRBJ1-3; D ambiguous. The germline gives CDR1 SGHTA, CDR2 FQGNSA. V gave up 1 base and J gave up 0 bases, with 10 bases separating them. The CDR3 runs to 16 residues. CDR3 coding DNA: TGTGCCAGCAGCTTAGGTGGTATAGTCTCTGGAAACACCATATATTTT. This gives the protein CASSLGGIVSGNTIYF.

As to this clone: Additional DNA sequences in this sample encode the identical CDR3. The chain uses TRBV19 and TRBJ2-3; TRBD2 agrees at 10 bases. Germline-derived CDR1 and CDR2 are LNHDA and SQIVND (reference sequence). Trimming cost V 5 bases and J 0 bases; bases outside gene matches: 2. The CDR3 is 15 residues long. CDR3 sequence reads: CASSPTSGSTDTQYF. DNA for the CDR3: TGTGCCAGTAGTCCGACTAGCGGGAGCACAGATACGCAGTATTTT. Combining the CDR3 with reference TRBV19 and TRBJ2-3 gives the whole variable domain DGGITQSPKYLFRKEGQNVTLSCEQNLNHDAMYWYRQDPGQGLRLIYYSQIVNDFQKGDIAEGYSVSREKKESFPLTVTSAQKNPTAFYLCASSPTSGSTDTQYFGPGTRLTVL.

The chain recombines TRBV7-2 with TRBJ1-4, with 7 bases that match TRBD1. In germline, CDR1 is SGHTA, CDR2 FQGNSA. V shed 5 bases and J 7 bases; nucleotides not matched to a gene: 10. There are 15 residues in the CDR3. The CDR3 sequence: CASSPQTGSGEKLFF. CDR3 DNA: TGTGCCAGCAGCCCCCAGACAGGGTCGGGTGAAAAACTGTTTTTT. Using reference TRBV7-2 and TRBJ1-4 for the parts outside the CDR3, the full variable domain is GAGVSQSPSNKVTEKGKDVELRCDPISGHTALYWYRQSLGQGLEFLIYFQGNSAPDKSGLPSDRFSAERTGGSVSTLTIQRTQQEDSAVYLCASSPQTGSGEKLFFGSGTQLSVL.

The rearrangement uses TRBV6-5 and TRBJ2-5; D is unresolved. CDR3 length: 11 residues. Trimming removed 3 bases at V and 5 bases at J, with 4 bases between. CDR1 MNHEY and CDR2 SVGAGI come from the germline V gene. The CDR3 is CASSYLETQYF. In DNA, the CDR3 is TGTGCCAGCAGTTATCTGGAGACCCAGTACTTC.

Only a few counts were recorded for this clone. This chain uses TRBV11-2 with TRBJ1-3, with TRBD1 matching 8 bases. With V trimmed by 0 bases and J by 8 bases, 3 bases remained unmatched. Germline CDR1 SGHAT, CDR2 FQNNGV. The CDR3 loop spans 14 amino acids. CDR3 sequence reads: CASSLDPGGYTIYF. The DNA of the CDR3 is TGTGCCAGCAGCTTAGACCCAGGGGGCTACACCATATATTTT. Complete variable domain (other parts from reference TRBV11-2 and TRBJ1-3): EAGVAQSPRYKIIEKRQSVAFWCNPISGHATLYWYQQILGQGPKLLIQFQNNGVVDDSQLPKDRFSAERLKGVDSTLKIQPAKLEDSAVYLCASSLDPGGYTIYFGEGSWLTVV.

This clone was seen a few times. The rearrangement uses TRBV7-2 and TRBJ2-1; no firm D call. The ends were cut back, 0 bases at V and 5 bases at J, with 5 bases in the middle. CDR1 SGHTA and CDR2 FQGNSA come from the germline V gene. The CDR3 is 13 residues long. The CDR3 region is CASSLARHNEQFF. CDR3 sequence (DNA): TGTGCCAGCAGCTTAGCGCGTCACAATGAGCAGTTCTTC.

The rearrangement uses TRBV7-6 and TRBJ1-4, with no clear D. The CDR3 covers 14 residues. Trimming took 5 bases from V and 8 from J, leaving 15 bases between them. The germline gives CDR1 SGHVS, CDR2 FNYEAQ. The CDR3 sequence: CASSQGRPGEKLFF. CDR3 in DNA: TGTGCCAGCAGCCAAGGACGGCCGGGGGAAAAACTGTTTTTT.

J is TRBJ2-1 and V is TRBV27, with D possibly TRBD1 on 5 matching bases. CDR3 length: 15 amino acids. Trimming shortened V by 5 bases and J by 10 bases, and 21 bases separated the two germline ends. Germline lookup yields CDR1 MNHEY and CDR2 SMNVEV (reference sequence). DNA of the CDR3: TGTGCCAGCAGTATGACAGTCACTATACTTAGAGAGCAGTTCTTC. The encoded protein is CASSMTVTILREQFF.

The chain combines TRBV2 with TRBJ2-3, with 9 bases matching TRBD2. The J segment lost 2 bases and the V segment lost 3 bases, leaving 9 bases of the junction unmatched. Per germline, CDR1 SNHLY and CDR2 FYNNEI. The CDR3 sequence is 17 residues long. The CDR3 DNA follows: TGTGCCAGCAGTGATCCCCTAGCGGGGTCAAACACAGATACGCAGTATTTT. As protein: CASSDPLAGSNTDTQYF.

The V and J genes are TRBV2 and TRBJ1-1; no clear D gene. This CDR3 region has 15 residues. Trimming took 6 bases from V and 1 from J, leaving 15 bases between them. Germline CDR1 SNHLY, CDR2 FYNNEI. CDR3 coding DNA: TGTGCCAGCAGCCTTCAAGGAGCCAGGAACACTGAAGCTTTCTTT. This translates into CASSLQGARNTEAFF.

A single count supports this clone. The chain is built from TRBV18 and TRBJ2-1; possibly TRBD2 for D (6 bases). The length of the CDR3 is 15 residues. Trimming stripped 3 bases from V and 2 bases from J, with 11 bases between. Looked up from germline, CDR1 is KGHSH and CDR2 is LQKENI. The CDR3 loop reads CASSPGGSTYNEQFF. CDR3 in DNA: TGTGCCAGCTCACCTGGGGGGAGCACCTACAATGAGCAGTTCTTC.

V is TRBV2 and J is TRBJ2-2, with 13 bases matching TRBD2. This CDR3 has 15 residues. Germline CDR1 SNHLY, CDR2 FYNNEI. V lost 5 bases to trimming and J lost 6 bases; unmatched junction nucleotides: 3. CDR3 loop: CASSTSGRAPGELFF. For the CDR3, the DNA is TGTGCCAGCAGTACTAGCGGGAGGGCCCCCGGGGAGCTGTTTTTT.

This rearrangement joins TRBV11-3 to TRBJ2-5; 15 positions agree with TRBD2. Germline trimming cut 5 bases from V and 4 bases from J; bases unmatched to any gene: 5. This CDR3 contains 16 residues. Germline CDR1 reads SGHNT; CDR2 reads YENEEA. The CDR3 loop is CASSLSGLAGGETQYF. The CDR3 bases are TGTGCCAGCAGCCTATCGGGACTAGCGGGAGGAGAGACCCAGTACTTC.

J is TRBJ1-2 and V is TRBV5-4; TRBD1 aligns across 8 bases. The germline CDR1 and CDR2 sequences are SGHNT and YYREEE (reference sequence). V dropped 4 bases and J dropped 5; count of bases not matched to a gene: 7. This CDR3 comprises 14 residues. DNA of the CDR3: TGTGCCAGCAGCCTAACGGACAGGGATTATGGCTACACCTTC. It translates to CASSLTDRDYGYTF.

The chain is built from TRBV5-4 and TRBJ2-3; no reliable D call. The CDR3 length is 15 residues. From germline, CDR1 is SGHNT and CDR2 YYREEE (reference sequence). Trimming pared 2 bases from V and 5 bases from J, leaving 15 bases between. The CDR3 loop reads CASSFGPPGRDTQYF. CDR3 in DNA: TGTGCCAGCAGCTTTGGGCCTCCCGGTAGAGATACGCAGTATTTT.

V is TRBV4-1 and J is TRBJ1-5; 9 bases fit TRBD1. This CDR3 contains 15 residues. Germline CDR1 and CDR2: MGHRA and YSYEKL. Losses at the gene ends were 4 bases for V and 4 bases for J; bases not matched to a gene: 5. CDR3 DNA: TGCGCCAGCAGCCCTGGACAGGGGCCAAATCAGCCCCAGCATTTT. Its translation is CASSPGQGPNQPQHF.

The chain joins TRBV5-4 to TRBJ1-2, with 7 bases fitting TRBD1. Trimming at V came to 4 bases and at J to 0 bases, leaving 3 bases not matched to a gene. Per germline, CDR1 SGHNT and CDR2 YYREEE (reference sequence). The CDR3 runs 14 residues. The CDR3 spells CASSRDSSNYGYTF. CDR3 sequence (DNA): TGTGCCAGCAGCCGGGACAGTTCTAACTATGGCTACACCTTC.

The V call is TRBV6-6, the J call TRBJ1-5; 10 nucleotides align to TRBD1. Germline V gives CDR1 MNHNY, CDR2 SVGAGI (reference sequence). The trim removed 6 bases at V and 6 bases at J, leaving 8 bases unmatched. This CDR3 comprises 15 residues. The CDR3 sequence is CASRHRDRGGQPQHF. The CDR3 DNA is TGTGCCAGCAGACACCGGGACAGGGGAGGTCAGCCCCAGCATTTT.

A single count supports this clone. The chain links TRBV5-1 to TRBJ1-1; the D is unclear. The CDR3 contains 14 residues. Germline V gene data show CDR1 as SGHRS and CDR2 as YFSETQ. Trimming cost V 3 bases and J 1 base, with 10 bases left between them. CDR3 sequence: CASSYRLGNTEAFF. CDR3 nucleotide sequence: TGCGCCAGCAGCTACCGACTGGGGAACACTGAAGCTTTCTTT.

This chain's CDR3 is CAWSKGTDKYGYTF. CDR3 sequence (DNA): TGTGCCTGGAGTAAAGGGACAGACAAATATGGCTACACCTTC. The chain joins TRBV30 to TRBJ1-2; TRBD1 matches at 7 bases. The CDR3 runs to 14 residues. Germline CDR1 and CDR2: GTSNPN and SVGIG (reference sequence). Trimming cost V 2 bases and J 5 bases; bases outside gene matches: 8.

CDR3 nucleotide sequence: TGTGCCAGCAGCCACCCCCGGACAGGCCTAACTGAAGCTTTCTTT. It is translated as CASSHPRTGLTEAFF. The chain carries TRBV3-1 (or the pseudogene TRBV3-2) and TRBJ1-1; the match to TRBD1 covers 7 bases. CDR1 and CDR2 from the germline V gene are LGHDT and YNNKEL (reference sequence). The CDR3 has 15 residues. The junction had 9 bases not matched to a gene; V was cut back by 3 bases and J by 5 bases.

The chain recombines TRBV2 with TRBJ2-1; unclear D gene. The CDR3 spans 11 residues. V lost 7 bases and J lost 9, with 10 bases in between. The germline V gene has CDR1 SNHLY and CDR2 FYNNEI. The CDR3 loop is CASMLEVEQFF. The CDR3 coding sequence is TGTGCCAGCATGTTAGAGGTTGAGCAGTTCTTC.